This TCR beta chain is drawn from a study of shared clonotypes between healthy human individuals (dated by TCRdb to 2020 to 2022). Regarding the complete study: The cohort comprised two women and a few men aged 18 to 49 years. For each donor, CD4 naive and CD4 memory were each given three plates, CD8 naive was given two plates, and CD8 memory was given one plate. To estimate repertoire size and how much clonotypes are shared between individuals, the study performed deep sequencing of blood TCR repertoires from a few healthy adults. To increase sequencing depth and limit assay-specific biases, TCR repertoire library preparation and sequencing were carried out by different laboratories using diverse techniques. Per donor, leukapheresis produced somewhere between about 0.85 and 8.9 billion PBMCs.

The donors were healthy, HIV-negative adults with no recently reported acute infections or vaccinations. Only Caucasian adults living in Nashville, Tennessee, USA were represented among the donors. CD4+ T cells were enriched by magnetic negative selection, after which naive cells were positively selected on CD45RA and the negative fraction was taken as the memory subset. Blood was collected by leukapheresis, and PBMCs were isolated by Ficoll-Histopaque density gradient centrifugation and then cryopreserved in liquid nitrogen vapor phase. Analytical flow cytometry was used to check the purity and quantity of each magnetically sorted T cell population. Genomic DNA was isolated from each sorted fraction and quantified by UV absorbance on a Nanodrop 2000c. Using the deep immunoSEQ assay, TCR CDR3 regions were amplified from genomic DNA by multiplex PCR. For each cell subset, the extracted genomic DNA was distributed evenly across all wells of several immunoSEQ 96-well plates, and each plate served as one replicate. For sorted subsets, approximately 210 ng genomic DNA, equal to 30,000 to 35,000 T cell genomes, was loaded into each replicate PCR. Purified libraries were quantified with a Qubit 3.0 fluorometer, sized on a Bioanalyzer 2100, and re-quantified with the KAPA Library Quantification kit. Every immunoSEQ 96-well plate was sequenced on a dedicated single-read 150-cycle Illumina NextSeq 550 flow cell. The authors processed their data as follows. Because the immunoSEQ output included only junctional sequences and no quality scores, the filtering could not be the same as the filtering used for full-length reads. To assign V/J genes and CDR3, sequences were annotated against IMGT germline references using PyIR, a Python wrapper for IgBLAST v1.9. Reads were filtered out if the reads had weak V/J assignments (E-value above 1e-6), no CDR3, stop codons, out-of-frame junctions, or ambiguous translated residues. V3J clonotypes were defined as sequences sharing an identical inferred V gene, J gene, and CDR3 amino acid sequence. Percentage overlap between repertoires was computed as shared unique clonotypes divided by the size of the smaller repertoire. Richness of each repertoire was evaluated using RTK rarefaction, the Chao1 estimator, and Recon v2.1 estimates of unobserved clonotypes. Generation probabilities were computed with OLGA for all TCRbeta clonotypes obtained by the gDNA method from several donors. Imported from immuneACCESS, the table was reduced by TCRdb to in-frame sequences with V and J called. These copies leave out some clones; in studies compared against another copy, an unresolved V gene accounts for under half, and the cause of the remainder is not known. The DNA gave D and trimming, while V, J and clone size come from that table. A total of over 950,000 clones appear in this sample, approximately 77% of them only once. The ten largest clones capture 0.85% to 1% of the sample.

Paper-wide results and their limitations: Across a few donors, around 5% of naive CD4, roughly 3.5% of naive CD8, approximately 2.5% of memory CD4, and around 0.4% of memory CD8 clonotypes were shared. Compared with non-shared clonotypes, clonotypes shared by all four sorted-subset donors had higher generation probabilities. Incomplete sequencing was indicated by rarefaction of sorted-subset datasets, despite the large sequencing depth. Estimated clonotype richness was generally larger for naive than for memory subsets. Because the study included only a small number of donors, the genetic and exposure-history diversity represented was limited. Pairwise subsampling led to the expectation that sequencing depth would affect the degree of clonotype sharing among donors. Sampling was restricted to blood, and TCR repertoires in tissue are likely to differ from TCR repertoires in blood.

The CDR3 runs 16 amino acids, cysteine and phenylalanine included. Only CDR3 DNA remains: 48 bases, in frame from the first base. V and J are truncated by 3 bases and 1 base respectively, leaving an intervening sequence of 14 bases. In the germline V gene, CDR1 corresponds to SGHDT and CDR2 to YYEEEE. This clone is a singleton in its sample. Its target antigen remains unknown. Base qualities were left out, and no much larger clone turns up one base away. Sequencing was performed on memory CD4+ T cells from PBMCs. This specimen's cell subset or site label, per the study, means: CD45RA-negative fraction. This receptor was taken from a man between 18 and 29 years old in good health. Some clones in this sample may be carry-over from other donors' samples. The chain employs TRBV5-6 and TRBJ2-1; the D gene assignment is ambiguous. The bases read TGTGCCAGCAGCTACGGCTTGGGTGGGTCCTACAATGAGCAGTTCTTC. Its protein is CASSYGLGGSYNEQFF.